Sequencing of this TCR beta chain was carried out in a study of blood T cell repertoires in COVID-19. Study in general: COVID-19 samples collected from the United States, Italy and Spain covered acute and convalescent phases. The analysed material was cDNA or gDNA that came from T cells, B-cell-depleted T cells, or PBMCs.

This CDR3 is 13 amino acids long. CDR1 and CDR2 (germline): LNHDA, SQIVND (reference sequence). Trimming cost V 2 bases and J 5 bases, with 10 bases left between them. Here immunoSEQ multiplex PCR was the method, and the copy in TCRdb shows in-frame clones only, minus some. The sample carries fewer than 80,000 clones, about 93% recorded once. The material sequenced was peripheral blood. The chain links TRBV19 to TRBJ2-7; D is unclear. The sequence was collected from a human donor in a cohort sampled during active COVID-19. CDR3 nucleotide sequence: TGTGCCAGTAGTATACAGGCGAACAACGAGCAGTACTTC. It translates to CASSIQANNEQYF.